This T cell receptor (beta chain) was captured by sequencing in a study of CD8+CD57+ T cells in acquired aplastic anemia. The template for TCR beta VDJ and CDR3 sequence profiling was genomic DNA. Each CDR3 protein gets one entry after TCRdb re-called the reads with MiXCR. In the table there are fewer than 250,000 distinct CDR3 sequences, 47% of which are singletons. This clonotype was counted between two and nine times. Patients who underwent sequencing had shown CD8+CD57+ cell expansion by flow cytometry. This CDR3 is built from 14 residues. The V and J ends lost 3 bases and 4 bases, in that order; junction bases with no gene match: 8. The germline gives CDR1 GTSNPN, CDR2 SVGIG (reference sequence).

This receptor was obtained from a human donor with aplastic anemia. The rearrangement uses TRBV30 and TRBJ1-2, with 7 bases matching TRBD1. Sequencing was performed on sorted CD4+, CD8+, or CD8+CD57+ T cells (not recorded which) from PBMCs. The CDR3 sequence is CAWSRGDALYGYTF. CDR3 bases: TGTGCCTGGAGCAGGGGGGACGCCCTCTATGGCTACACCTTC. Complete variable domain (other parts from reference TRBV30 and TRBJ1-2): SQTIHQWPATLVQPVGSPLSLECTVEGTSNPNLYWYRQAAGRGLQLLFYSVGIGQISSEVPQNLSASRPQDRQFILSSKKLLLSDSGFYLCAWSRGDALYGYTFGSGTRLTVV.